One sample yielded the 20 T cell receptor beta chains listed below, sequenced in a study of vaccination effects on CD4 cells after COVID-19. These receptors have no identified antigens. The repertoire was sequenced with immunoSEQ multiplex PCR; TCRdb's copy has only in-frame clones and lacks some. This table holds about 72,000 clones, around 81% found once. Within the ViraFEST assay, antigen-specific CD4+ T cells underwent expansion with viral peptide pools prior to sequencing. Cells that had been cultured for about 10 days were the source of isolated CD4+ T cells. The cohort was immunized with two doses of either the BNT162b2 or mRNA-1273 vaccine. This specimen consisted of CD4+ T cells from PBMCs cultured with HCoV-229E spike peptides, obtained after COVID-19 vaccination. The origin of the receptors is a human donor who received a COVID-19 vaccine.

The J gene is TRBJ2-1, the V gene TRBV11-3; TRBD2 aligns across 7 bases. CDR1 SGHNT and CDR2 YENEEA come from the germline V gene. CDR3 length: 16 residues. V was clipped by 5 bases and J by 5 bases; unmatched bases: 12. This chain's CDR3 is CASSPSREAKNNEQFF. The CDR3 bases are TGTGCCAGCAGCCCCTCCCGGGAGGCAAAGAACAATGAGCAGTTCTTC. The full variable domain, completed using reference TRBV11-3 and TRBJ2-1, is EAGVVQSPRYKIIEKKQPVAFWCNPISGHNTLYWYLQNLGQGPELLIRYENEEAVDDSQLPKDRFSAERLKGVDSTLKIQPAELGDSAVYLCASSPSREAKNNEQFFGPGTRLTVL.

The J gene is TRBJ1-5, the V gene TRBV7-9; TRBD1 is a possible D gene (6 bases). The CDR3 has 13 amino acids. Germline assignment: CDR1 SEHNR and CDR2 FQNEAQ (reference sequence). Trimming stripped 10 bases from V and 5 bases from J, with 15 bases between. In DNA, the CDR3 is TGTGCCACTGCCATGGACAGAGATCAGCCCCAGCATTTT. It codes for CATAMDRDQPQHF. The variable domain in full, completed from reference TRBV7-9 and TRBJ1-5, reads DTGVSQNPRHKITKRGQNVTFRCDPISEHNRLYWYRQTLGQGPEFLTYFQNEAQLEKSRLLSDRFSAERPKGSFSTLEIQRTEQGDSAMYLCATAMDRDQPQHFGDGTRLSIL.

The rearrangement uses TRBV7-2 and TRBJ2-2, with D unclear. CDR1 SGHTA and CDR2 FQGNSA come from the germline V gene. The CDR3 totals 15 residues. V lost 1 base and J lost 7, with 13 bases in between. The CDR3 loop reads CASSLGRVRSGELFF. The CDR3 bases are TGTGCCAGCAGCTTAGGCCGGGTGAGGAGCGGGGAGCTGTTTTTT.

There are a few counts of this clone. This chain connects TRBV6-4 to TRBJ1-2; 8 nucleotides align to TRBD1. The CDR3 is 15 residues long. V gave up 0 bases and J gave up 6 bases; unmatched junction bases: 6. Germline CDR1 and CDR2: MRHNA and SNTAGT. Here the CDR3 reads CASSDSQGAIHGYTF. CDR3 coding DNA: TGTGCCAGCAGTGACTCGCAGGGGGCAATTCATGGCTACACCTTC.

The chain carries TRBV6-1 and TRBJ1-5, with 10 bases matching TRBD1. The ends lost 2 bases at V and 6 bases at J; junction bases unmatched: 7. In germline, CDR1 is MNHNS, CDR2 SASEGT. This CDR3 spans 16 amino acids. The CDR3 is CASSEIGTGDRQPQHF. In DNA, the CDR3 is TGTGCCAGCAGTGAAATCGGGACAGGGGATCGTCAGCCCCAGCATTTT.

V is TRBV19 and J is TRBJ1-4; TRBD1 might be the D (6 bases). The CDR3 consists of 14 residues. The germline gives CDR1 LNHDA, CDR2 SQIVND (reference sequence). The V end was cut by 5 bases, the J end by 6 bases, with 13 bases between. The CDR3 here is CASSPGQRYEKLFF. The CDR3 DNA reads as TGTGCCAGTAGTCCGGGACAACGGTATGAAAAACTGTTTTTT.

The CDR3 region is CASSEAPGGGSPLHF. CDR3 DNA sequence: TGTGCCAGCAGTGAAGCTCCAGGGGGAGGGTCACCCCTCCACTTT. The chain combines TRBV6-1 with TRBJ1-6, with 7 bases that match TRBD1. This CDR3 contains 15 residues. V lost 0 bases to trimming and J lost 10 bases; unmatched junction nucleotides: 6. CDR1 MNHNS and CDR2 SASEGT come from the germline V gene.

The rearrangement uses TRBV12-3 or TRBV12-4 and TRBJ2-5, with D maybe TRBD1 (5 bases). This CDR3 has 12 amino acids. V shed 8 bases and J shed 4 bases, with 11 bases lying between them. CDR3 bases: TGTGCCAGCGGCAGGGTTAGAGAGACCCAGTACTTC. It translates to CASGRVRETQYF.

In nucleotides, the CDR3 is TGTGCCAGCAGCTTAGCGGGAGGGGACAACTATGGCTACACCTTC. Protein: CASSLAGGDNYGYTF. The chain has TRBV7-2 and TRBJ1-2; D perhaps matches TRBD1 (5 bases). The V end lost 0 bases, the J end lost 2 bases, and 10 bases lay between the germline ends. The CDR3 contains 15 residues. Germline V gives CDR1 SGHTA, CDR2 FQGNSA.

CDR3 protein: CASSGLRGVADTQYF. As DNA, the CDR3 is TGCGCCAGCAGCGGGCTGAGGGGGGTTGCAGATACGCAGTATTTT. The chain carries TRBV5-1 and TRBJ2-3, with D perhaps assigned TRBD1 or TRBD2 (6 bases each). Germline V gene lookup returns CDR1 SGHRS and CDR2 YFSETQ. This CDR3 is built from 15 residues. Trimming removed 4 bases from V and 4 bases from J, with 16 bases in between.

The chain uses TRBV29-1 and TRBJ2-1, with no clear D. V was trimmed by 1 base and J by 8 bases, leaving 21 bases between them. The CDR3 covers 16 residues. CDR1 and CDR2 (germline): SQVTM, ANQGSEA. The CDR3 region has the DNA TGCAGCGTTGAAGGCTCCGGGTGGTTGGTGGTCCATGAGCAGTTCTTC. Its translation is CSVEGSGWLVVHEQFF.

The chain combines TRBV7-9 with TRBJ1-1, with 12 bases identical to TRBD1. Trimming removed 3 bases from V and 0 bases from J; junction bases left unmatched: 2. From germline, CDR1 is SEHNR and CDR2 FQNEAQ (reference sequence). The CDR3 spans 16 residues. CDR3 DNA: TGTGCCAGCAGCTTTGGGACAGGGGGCATGAACACTGAAGCTTTCTTT. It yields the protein CASSFGTGGMNTEAFF.

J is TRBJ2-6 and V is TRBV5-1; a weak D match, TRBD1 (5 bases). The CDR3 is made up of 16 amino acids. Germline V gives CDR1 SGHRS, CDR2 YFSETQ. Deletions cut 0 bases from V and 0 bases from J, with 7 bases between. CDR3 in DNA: TGCGCCAGCAGCTTGGGACAGATCTCTGGGGCCAACGTCCTGACTTTC. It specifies CASSLGQISGANVLTF.

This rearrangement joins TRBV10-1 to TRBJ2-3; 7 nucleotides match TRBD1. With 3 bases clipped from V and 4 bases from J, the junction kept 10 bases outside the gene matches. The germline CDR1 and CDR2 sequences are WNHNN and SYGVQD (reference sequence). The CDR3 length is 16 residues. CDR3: CASSDPTGIRPDTQYF. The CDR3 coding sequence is TGCGCCAGCAGTGACCCGACAGGGATTCGACCAGATACGCAGTATTTT.

The CDR3: CASSSEAGNQPQHF. As DNA, the CDR3 is TGTGCCAGCAGTAGTGAAGCCGGGAATCAGCCCCAGCATTTT. The V call is TRBV28, the J call TRBJ1-5; D is uncertain. V lost 5 bases and J lost 4, with 12 bases in between. The CDR3 covers 14 residues. Germline V CDR1 and CDR2: MDHEN, SYDVKM. The complete variable domain, with remaining parts taken from reference TRBV28 and TRBJ1-5, reads DVKVTQSSRYLVKRTGEKVFLECVQDMDHENMFWYRQDPGLGLRLIYFSYDVKMKEKGDIPEGYSVSREKKERFSLILESASTNQTSMYLCASSSEAGNQPQHFGDGTRLSIL.

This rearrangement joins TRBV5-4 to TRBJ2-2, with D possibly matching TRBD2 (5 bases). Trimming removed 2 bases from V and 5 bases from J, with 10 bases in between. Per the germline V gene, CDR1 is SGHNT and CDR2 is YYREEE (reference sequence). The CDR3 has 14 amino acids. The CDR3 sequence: CASSFGLPTGELFF. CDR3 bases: TGTGCCAGCAGCTTCGGACTTCCTACCGGGGAGCTGTTTTTT.

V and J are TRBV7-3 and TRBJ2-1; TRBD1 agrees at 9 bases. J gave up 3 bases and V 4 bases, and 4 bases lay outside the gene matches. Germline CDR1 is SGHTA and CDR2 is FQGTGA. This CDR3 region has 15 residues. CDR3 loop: CASSSNRGHYNEQFF. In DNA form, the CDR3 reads TGTGCCAGCAGCTCTAACAGGGGGCACTACAATGAGCAGTTCTTC.

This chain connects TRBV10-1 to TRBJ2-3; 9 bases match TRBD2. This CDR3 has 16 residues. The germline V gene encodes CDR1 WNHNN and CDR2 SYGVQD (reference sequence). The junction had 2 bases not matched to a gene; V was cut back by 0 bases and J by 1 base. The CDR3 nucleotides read TGCGCCAGCAGTGAGTCGCTAGCGGGGCGCACAGATACGCAGTATTTT. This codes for CASSESLAGRTDTQYF.

The CDR3 spells CASSQEGNVGPKQFF. CDR3 sequence (DNA): TGCGCCAGCAGCCAAGAGGGTAATGTGGGACCTAAGCAGTTCTTC. The V gene is TRBV4-1, the J gene TRBJ2-1; the D gene could be TRBD1 or TRBD2 (5 bases each). V was shortened by 0 bases and J by 11 bases, with 17 bases between the two germline ends. The CDR3 length is 15 residues. Germline values: CDR1 MGHRA, CDR2 YSYEKL.

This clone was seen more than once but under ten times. The CDR3 reads CASSPGTTGELFF. In nucleotides, the CDR3 is TGTGCCAGCAGTCCCGGGACTACCGGGGAGCTGTTTTTT. V gene TRBV27 combines with J gene TRBJ2-2; D possibly corresponds to TRBD2 (6 bases). CDR3 length: 13 amino acids. With 5 bases removed from V and 5 bases from J, the gap between germline ends came to 9 bases. Germline loops: CDR1 MNHEY, CDR2 SMNVEV (reference sequence).